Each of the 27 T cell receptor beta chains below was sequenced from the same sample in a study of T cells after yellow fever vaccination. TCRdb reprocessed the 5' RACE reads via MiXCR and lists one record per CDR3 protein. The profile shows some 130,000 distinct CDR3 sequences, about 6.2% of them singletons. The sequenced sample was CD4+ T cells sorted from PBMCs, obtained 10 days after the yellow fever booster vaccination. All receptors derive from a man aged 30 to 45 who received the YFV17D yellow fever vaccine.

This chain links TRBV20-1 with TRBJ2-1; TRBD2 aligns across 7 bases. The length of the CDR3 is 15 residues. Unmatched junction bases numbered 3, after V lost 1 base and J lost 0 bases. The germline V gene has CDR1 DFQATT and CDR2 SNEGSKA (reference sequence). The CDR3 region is CSARVGGSSYNEQFF. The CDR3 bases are TGCAGTGCTAGAGTAGGCGGGAGCTCCTACAATGAGCAGTTCTTC.

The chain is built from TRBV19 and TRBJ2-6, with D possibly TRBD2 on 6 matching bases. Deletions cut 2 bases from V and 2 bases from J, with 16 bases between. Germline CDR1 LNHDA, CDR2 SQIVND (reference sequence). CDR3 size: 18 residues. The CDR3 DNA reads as TGTGCCAGTAGTATATTGGGGACTCCGATCGCTGGGGCCAACGTCCTGACTTTC. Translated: CASSILGTPIAGANVLTF. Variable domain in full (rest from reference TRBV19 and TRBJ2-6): DGGITQSPKYLFRKEGQNVTLSCEQNLNHDAMYWYRQDPGQGLRLIYYSQIVNDFQKGDIAEGYSVSREKKESFPLTVTSAQKNPTAFYLCASSILGTPIAGANVLTFGAGSRLTVL.

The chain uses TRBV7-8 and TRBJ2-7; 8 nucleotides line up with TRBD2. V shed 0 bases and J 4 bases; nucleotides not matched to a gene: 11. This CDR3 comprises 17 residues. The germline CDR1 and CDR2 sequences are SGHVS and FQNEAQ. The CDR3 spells CASSLAREAGVVYEQYF. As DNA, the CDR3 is TGTGCCAGCAGCTTAGCTCGTGAAGCGGGAGTTGTTTACGAGCAGTACTTC.

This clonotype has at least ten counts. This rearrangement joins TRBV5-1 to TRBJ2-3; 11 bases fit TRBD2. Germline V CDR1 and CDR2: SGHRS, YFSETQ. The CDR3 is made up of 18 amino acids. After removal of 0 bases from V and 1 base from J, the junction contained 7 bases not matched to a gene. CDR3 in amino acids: CASSLGFGLAGRTDTQYF. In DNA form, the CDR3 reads TGCGCCAGCAGCTTGGGGTTCGGACTAGCGGGCCGCACAGATACGCAGTATTTT. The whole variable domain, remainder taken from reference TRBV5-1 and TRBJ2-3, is KAGVTQTPRYLIKTRGQQVTLSCSPISGHRSVSWYQQTPGQGLQFLFEYFSETQRNKGNFPGRFSGRQFSNSRSEMNVSTLELGDSALYLCASSLGFGLAGRTDTQYFGPGTRLTVL.

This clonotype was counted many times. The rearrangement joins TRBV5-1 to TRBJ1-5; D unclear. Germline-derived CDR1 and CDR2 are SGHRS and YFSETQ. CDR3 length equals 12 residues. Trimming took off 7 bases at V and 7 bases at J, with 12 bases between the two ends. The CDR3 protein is CASLTSGQPQHF. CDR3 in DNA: TGCGCCAGCCTCACTTCGGGACAGCCCCAGCATTTT.

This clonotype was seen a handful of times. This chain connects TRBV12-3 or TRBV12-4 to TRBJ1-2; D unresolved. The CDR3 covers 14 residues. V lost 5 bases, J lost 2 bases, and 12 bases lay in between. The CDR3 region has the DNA TGTGCCAGCAGTCCTAACGGCGTAAACTATGGCTACACCTTC. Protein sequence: CASSPNGVNYGYTF.

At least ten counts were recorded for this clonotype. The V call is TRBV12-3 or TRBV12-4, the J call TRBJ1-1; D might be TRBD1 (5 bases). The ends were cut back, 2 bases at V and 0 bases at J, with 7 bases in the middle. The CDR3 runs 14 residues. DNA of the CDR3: TGTGCCAGCAGTTTACGGGGGGTGAACACTGAAGCTTTCTTT. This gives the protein CASSLRGVNTEAFF.

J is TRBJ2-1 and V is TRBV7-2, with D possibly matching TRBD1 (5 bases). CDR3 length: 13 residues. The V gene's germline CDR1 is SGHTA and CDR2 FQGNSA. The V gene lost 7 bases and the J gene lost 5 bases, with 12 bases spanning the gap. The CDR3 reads CASTQGANNEQFF. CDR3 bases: TGTGCCAGCACTCAAGGGGCTAACAATGAGCAGTTCTTC.

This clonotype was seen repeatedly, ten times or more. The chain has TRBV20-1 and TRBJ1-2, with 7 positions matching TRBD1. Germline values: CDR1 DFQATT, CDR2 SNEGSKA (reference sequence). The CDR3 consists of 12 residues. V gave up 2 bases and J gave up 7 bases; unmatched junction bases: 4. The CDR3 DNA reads TGCAGTGCTAGACAGGGGGAGGCTGGCTACACCTTC. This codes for CSARQGEAGYTF.

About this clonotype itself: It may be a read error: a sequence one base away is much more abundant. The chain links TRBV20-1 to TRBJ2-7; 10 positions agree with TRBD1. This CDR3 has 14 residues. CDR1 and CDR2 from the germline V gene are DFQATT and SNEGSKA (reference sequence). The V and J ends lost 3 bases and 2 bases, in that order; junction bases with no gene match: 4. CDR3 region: CSARGQGRAYEQYF. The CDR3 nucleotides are TGCAGTGCTAGGGGACAGGGGCGGGCCTACGAGCAGTACTTC.

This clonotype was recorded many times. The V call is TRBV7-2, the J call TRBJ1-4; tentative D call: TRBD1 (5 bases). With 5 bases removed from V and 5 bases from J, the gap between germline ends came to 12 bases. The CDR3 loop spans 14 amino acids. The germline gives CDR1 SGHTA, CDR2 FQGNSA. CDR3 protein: CASSLKGPNEKLFF. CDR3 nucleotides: TGTGCCAGCAGCCTGAAGGGACCGAATGAAAAACTGTTTTTT. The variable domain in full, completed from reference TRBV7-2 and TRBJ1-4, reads GAGVSQSPSNKVTEKGKDVELRCDPISGHTALYWYRQSLGQGLEFLIYFQGNSAPDKSGLPSDRFSAERTGGSVSTLTIQRTQQEDSAVYLCASSLKGPNEKLFFGSGTQLSVL.

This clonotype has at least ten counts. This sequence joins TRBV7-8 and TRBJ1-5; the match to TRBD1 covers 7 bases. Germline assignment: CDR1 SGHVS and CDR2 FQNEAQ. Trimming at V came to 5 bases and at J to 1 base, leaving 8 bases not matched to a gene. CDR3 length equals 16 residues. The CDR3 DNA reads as TGTGCCAGCAGCCGAAACAGGGGCTGGAGCAATCAGCCCCAGCATTTT. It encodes CASSRNRGWSNQPQHF.

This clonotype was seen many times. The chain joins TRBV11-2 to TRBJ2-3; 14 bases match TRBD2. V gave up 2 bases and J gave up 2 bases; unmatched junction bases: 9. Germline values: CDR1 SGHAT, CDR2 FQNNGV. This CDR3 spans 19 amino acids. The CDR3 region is CASSLIPPGLAGVTDTQYF. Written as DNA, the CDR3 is TGTGCCAGCAGCTTAATCCCTCCGGGACTAGCGGGAGTCACAGATACGCAGTATTTT.

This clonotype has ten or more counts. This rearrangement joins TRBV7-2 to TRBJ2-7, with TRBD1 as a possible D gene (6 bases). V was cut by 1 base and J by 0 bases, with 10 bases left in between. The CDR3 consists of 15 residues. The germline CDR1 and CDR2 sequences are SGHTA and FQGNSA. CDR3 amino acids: CASSLGGTLSYEQYF. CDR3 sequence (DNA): TGTGCCAGCAGCTTAGGAGGGACACTCTCCTACGAGCAGTACTTC.

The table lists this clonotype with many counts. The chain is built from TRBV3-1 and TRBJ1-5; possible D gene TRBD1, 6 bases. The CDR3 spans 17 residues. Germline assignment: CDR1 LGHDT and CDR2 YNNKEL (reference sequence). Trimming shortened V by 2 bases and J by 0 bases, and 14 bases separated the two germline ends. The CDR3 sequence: CASSQSLTGYSNQPQHF. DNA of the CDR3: TGTGCCAGCAGCCAATCTCTGACAGGCTATAGCAATCAGCCCCAGCATTTT.

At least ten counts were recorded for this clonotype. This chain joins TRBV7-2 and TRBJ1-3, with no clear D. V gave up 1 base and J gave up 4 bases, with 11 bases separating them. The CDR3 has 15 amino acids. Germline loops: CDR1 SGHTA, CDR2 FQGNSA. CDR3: CASSLGLARGNTIYF. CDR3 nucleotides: TGTGCCAGCAGCTTAGGGCTGGCACGAGGAAACACCATATATTTT.

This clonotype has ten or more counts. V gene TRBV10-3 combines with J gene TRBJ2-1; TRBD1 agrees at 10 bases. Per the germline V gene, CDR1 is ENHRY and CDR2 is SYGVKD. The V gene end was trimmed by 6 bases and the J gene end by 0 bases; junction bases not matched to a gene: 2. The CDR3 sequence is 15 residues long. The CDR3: CAISRTGGSYNEQFF. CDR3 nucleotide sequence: TGTGCCATCAGCCGGACAGGGGGCTCCTACAATGAGCAGTTCTTC.

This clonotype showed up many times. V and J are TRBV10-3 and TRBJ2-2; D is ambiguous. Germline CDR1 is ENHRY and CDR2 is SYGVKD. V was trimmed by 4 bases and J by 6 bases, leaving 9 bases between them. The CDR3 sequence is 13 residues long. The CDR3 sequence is CAISGLSAGELFF. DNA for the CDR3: TGTGCCATCAGTGGATTAAGTGCCGGGGAGCTGTTTTTT.

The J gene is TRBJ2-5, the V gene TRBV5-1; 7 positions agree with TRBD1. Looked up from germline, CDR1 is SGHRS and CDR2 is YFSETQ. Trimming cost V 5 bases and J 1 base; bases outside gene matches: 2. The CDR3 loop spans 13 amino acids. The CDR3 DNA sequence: TGCGCCAGCAGGGGACAGCTCCAAGAGACCCAGTACTTC. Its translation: CASRGQLQETQYF.

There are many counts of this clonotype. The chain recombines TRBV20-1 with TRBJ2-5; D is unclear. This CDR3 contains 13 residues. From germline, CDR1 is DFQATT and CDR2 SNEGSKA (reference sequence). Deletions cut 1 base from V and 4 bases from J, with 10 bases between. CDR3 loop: CSARGRRRETQYF. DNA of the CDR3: TGCAGTGCTAGAGGCAGGAGACGAGAGACCCAGTACTTC.

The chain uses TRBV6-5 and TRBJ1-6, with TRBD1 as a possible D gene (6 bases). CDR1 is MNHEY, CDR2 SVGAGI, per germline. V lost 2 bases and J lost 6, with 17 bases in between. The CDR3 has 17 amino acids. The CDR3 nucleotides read TGTGCCAGCAGTTACGGAGTCGGGACACGGCTTAATTCACCCCTCCACTTT. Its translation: CASSYGVGTRLNSPLHF.

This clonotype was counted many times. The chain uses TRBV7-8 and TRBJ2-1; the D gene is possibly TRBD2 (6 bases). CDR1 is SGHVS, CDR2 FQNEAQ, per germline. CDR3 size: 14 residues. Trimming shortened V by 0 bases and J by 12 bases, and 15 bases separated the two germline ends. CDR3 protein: CASSLAVASETQFF. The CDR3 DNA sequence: TGTGCCAGCAGCTTAGCTGTGGCTAGCGAGACGCAGTTCTTC.

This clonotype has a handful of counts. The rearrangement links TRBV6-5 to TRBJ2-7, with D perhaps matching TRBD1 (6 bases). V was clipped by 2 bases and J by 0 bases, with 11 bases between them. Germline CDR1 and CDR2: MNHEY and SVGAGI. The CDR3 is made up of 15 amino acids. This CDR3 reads CASSYDGTLSYEQYF. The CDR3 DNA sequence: TGTGCCAGCAGTTACGATGGGACACTCTCCTACGAGCAGTACTTC.

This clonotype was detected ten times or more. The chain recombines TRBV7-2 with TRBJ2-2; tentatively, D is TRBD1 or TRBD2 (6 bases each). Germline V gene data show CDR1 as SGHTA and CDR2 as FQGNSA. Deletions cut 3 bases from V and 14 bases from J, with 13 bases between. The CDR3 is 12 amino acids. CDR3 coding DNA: TGTGCCAGCAGCTTGGGGGGCCCCGGACTGTTTTTT. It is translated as CASSLGGPGLFF.

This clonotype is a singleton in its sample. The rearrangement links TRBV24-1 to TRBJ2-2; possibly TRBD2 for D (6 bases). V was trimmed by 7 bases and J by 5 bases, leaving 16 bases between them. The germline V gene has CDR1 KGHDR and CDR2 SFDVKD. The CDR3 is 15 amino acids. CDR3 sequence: CATSRGGRGTGELFF. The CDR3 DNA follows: TGTGCCACCAGCCGGGGAGGCCGGGGGACCGGGGAGCTGTTTTTT.

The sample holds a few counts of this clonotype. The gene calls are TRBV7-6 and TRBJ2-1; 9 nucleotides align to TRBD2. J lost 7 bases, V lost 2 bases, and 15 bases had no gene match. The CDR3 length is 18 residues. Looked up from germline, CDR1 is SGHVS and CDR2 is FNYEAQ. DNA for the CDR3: TGTGCCAGCAGCTTACGTCGTCGACAGCGGGAGGCGGTGAATGAGCAGTTCTTC. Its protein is CASSLRRRQREAVNEQFF.

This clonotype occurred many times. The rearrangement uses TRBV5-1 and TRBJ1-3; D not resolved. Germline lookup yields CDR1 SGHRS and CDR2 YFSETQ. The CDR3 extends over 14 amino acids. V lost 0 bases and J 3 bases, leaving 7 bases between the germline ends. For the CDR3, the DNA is TGCGCCAGCAGCTTGGGGGCAAGTGGAAACACCATATATTTT. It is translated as CASSLGASGNTIYF. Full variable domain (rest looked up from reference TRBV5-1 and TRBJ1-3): KAGVTQTPRYLIKTRGQQVTLSCSPISGHRSVSWYQQTPGQGLQFLFEYFSETQRNKGNFPGRFSGRQFSNSRSEMNVSTLELGDSALYLCASSLGASGNTIYFGEGSWLTVV.